This T cell receptor beta chain stems from a study of cytomegalovirus exposure and HLA in healthy donors. The PCR contained 60 Vbeta and 13 Jbeta primers. The data were produced by immunoSEQ multiplex PCR, yet TCRdb's version contains in-frame clones alone and is incomplete. The data hold 280,000 or so clones, with 70% to 90% observed a single time. The study's findings and limits: Common viral pathogens seemed, in a later analysis, to connect with several of the most significant clusters. Later analysis revealed greater clonal expansion in HLA-associated TCR beta chains than in equally common others. The productive fraction for most TCR beta V segments was about 87% or about 30% in an earlier analysis.

Points on this clone: Antigen unknown.

This TCR came from a woman under 30 in good health and CMV-seronegative. Specimen: PBMCs.

CDR3 in amino acids: CASSSSSGGFSDTQYF. The CDR3 coding sequence is TGTGCCAGCTCATCCTCTAGCGGGGGATTCTCAGATACGCAGTATTTT. V is TRBV18 and J is TRBJ2-3; 10 positions agree with TRBD2. The germline gives CDR1 KGHSH, CDR2 LQKENI. This CDR3 contains 16 residues. Losses at the gene ends were 5 bases for V and 4 bases for J; bases not matched to a gene: 9.